The T cell receptor beta chain under discussion was sequenced for a study of cytotoxic CD8 clonotypes in ibrutinib-treated CLL. As for this clone: The target antigen is unknown.

Target depth was 1 in 200,000 to 1 in 1 million T cells, about 10x per clonotype. The method was immunoSEQ multiplex PCR; TCRdb's version includes in-frame clones alone and lacks a portion of them. The sample includes under 200,000 clones, around 84% of them seen just once. V lost 7 bases to trimming and J lost 10 bases, with 10 bases between them. The CDR3 has 11 amino acids. Germline CDR1 and CDR2: SGHTA and FQGNSA. Findings and caveats of the study: Shared public clonotypes were rare, and on treatment they either got smaller or stayed the same. Upon ibrutinib response clonality rose, and upon progression it fell back toward baseline.

The material was PBMCs, obtained after 12 months of ibrutinib treatment. The TCR sequence derives from a human donor with chronic lymphocytic leukemia. The V and J genes are TRBV7-2 and TRBJ2-2; TRBD2 is a possible D gene (5 bases). CDR3 protein: CASTEEVELFF. The CDR3 nucleotides are TGTGCCAGCACTGAGGAGGTGGAGCTGTTTTTT.